This is a list of T cell receptor beta chains from one sample in a study of blood T cell repertoires in COVID-19. The data were produced by immunoSEQ multiplex PCR, yet TCRdb's version contains in-frame clones alone and is incomplete. Among around 470,000 clones, 90% were seen once, and the ten largest hold 0.55% to 0.75%. The specimen sequenced was PBMCs or T cells enriched from blood (not recorded which). Every receptor here comes from a man younger than 30 who had recovered from COVID-19. The CDR3 runs from the conserved cysteine through the conserved F or W. The D gene is left open where the match is weak. Rows give clone size only sometimes, using once, few, many, or a class for an expanded clone.

CDR3aa: CASSSTPGQGEHEQYF
CDR3nt: TGTGCCAGCAGCTCTACCCCAGGGCAGGGGGAGCACGAGCAGTACTTC
v_gene: TRBV7-9
d_gene: TRBD1
abundance: .
j_gene: TRBJ2-7

CDR3aa: CASSAGVQTSEAFF
CDR3nt: TGCGCCAGCAGTGCCGGGGTTCAGACCTCAGAAGCTTTCTTT
v_gene: TRBV10-2
d_gene: .
abundance: .
j_gene: TRBJ1-1

CDR3aa: CASRGVGTGELFF
CDR3nt: TGTGCCAGTAGAGGGGTAGGCACCGGGGAGCTGTTTTTT
v_gene: TRBV19
d_gene: .
abundance: .
j_gene: TRBJ2-2

CDR3aa: CASSQDPGMGQPQHF
CDR3nt: TGCGCCAGCAGCCAAGATCCCGGGATGGGACAGCCCCAGCATTTT
v_gene: TRBV4-1
d_gene: .
abundance: few
j_gene: TRBJ1-5

CDR3aa: CATSFDRDRVHGYTF
CDR3nt: TGTGCCACCAGCTTTGACCGGGACAGGGTACATGGCTACACCTTC
v_gene: TRBV15
d_gene: TRBD1
abundance: .
j_gene: TRBJ1-2

CDR3aa: CASWIGHQPYEQYF
CDR3nt: TGTGCCAGCTGGATTGGGCACCAGCCCTACGAGCAGTACTTC
v_gene: TRBV6-4
d_gene: .
abundance: .
j_gene: TRBJ2-7

CDR3aa: CAISGFLVTAIYGYTF
CDR3nt: TGTGCCATCAGTGGCTTTTTGGTGACAGCTATCTATGGCTACACCTTC
v_gene: TRBV10-3
d_gene: .
abundance: .
j_gene: TRBJ1-2

CDR3aa: CASSLDPGISDEQYF
CDR3nt: TGCGCCAGCAGCTTGGATCCCGGGATAAGCGACGAGCAGTACTTC
v_gene: TRBV5-1
d_gene: .
abundance: once
j_gene: TRBJ2-7

CDR3aa: CASSYSGETDTQYF
CDR3nt: TGCGCCAGCAGCTATAGCGGGGAAACAGATACGCAGTATTTT
v_gene: TRBV5-1
d_gene: TRBD2
abundance: .
j_gene: TRBJ2-3

CDR3aa: CASSQVQGRNTEAFF
CDR3nt: TGTGCCAGCAGCCAAGTACAGGGCCGGAACACTGAAGCTTTCTTT
v_gene: TRBV14
d_gene: .
abundance: .
j_gene: TRBJ1-1

CDR3aa: CAWSTRTGTKNIQYF
CDR3nt: TGTGCCTGGAGTACCCGGACAGGGACCAAAAACATTCAGTACTTC
v_gene: TRBV30
d_gene: TRBD1
abundance: .
j_gene: TRBJ2-4

CDR3aa: CASRRTEEETQYF
CDR3nt: TGTGCCAGCAGGAGGACAGAAGAAGAGACCCAGTACTTC
v_gene: TRBV2
d_gene: .
abundance: once
j_gene: TRBJ2-5

CDR3aa: CASSMGGRQETQYF
CDR3nt: TGTGCCAGTAGTATGGGGGGGCGGCAAGAGACCCAGTACTTC
v_gene: TRBV19
d_gene: .
abundance: .
j_gene: TRBJ2-5

CDR3aa: CASSPRAWSTDTQYF
CDR3nt: TGTGCCAGCAGCCCCAGGGCCTGGAGCACAGATACGCAGTATTTT
v_gene: TRBV7-2
d_gene: .
abundance: .
j_gene: TRBJ2-3

CDR3aa: CASKSWGHISYEQYF
CDR3nt: TGTGCCAGCAAGTCATGGGGGCACATCTCCTACGAGCAGTACTTC
v_gene: TRBV6-5
d_gene: .
abundance: many
j_gene: TRBJ2-7

CDR3aa: CASSSSDRDPLHF
CDR3nt: TGTGCCAGCAGCTCGTCGGACAGGGATCCCCTCCACTTT
v_gene: TRBV11-2
d_gene: TRBD1
abundance: .
j_gene: TRBJ1-6

CDR3aa: CASSYSSGSRNEQFF
CDR3nt: TGTGCCAGCAGTTACTCTAGCGGGAGTAGGAATGAGCAGTTCTTC
v_gene: TRBV6-5
d_gene: TRBD2
abundance: .
j_gene: TRBJ2-1

CDR3aa: CASSQDEGTGQPQHF
CDR3nt: TGCGCCAGCAGCCAAGATGAGGGAACGGGTCAGCCCCAGCATTTT
v_gene: TRBV4-1
d_gene: .
abundance: .
j_gene: TRBJ1-5

CDR3aa: CASSLGEMTGHYTF
CDR3nt: TGTGCCAGCAGCTTGGGGGAAATGACAGGGCACTACACCTTC
v_gene: TRBV5-8
d_gene: TRBD1
abundance: .
j_gene: TRBJ1-2

CDR3aa: CASSPRQGFGYTF
CDR3nt: TGTGCCAGCAGCCCGCGACAGGGATTCGGCTACACCTTC
v_gene: TRBV7-3
d_gene: TRBD1
abundance: .
j_gene: TRBJ1-2

CDR3aa: CASSQDGQPRWNTEAFF
CDR3nt: TGTGCCAGCAGCCAAGATGGGCAACCACGGTGGAACACTGAAGCTTTCTTT
v_gene: TRBV14
d_gene: .
abundance: .
j_gene: TRBJ1-1

CDR3aa: CASSPGQTATNEKLFF
CDR3nt: TGTGCCAGCAGTCCGGGACAGACTGCAACTAATGAAAAACTGTTTTTT
v_gene: TRBV25-1
d_gene: TRBD1
abundance: .
j_gene: TRBJ1-4

CDR3aa: CATSAPGQGNNEQFF
CDR3nt: TGTGCCACCAGTGCCCCGGGACAGGGGAACAATGAGCAGTTCTTC
v_gene: TRBV24-1
d_gene: TRBD1
abundance: .
j_gene: TRBJ2-1

CDR3aa: CASTGQSNTEAFF
CDR3nt: TGTGCCAGCACTGGACAGTCGAACACTGAAGCTTTCTTT
v_gene: TRBV27
d_gene: .
abundance: .
j_gene: TRBJ1-1

CDR3aa: CASRTDLANTEAFF
CDR3nt: TGTGCCAGCAGGACAGATTTAGCTAACACTGAAGCTTTCTTT
v_gene: TRBV6-6
d_gene: .
abundance: .
j_gene: TRBJ1-1

CDR3aa: CASSRDLSPYEQYF
CDR3nt: TGTGCCAGTAGTAGGGACTTGTCCCCCTACGAGCAGTACTTC
v_gene: TRBV19
d_gene: .
abundance: .
j_gene: TRBJ2-7

CDR3aa: CASSSRGVNTEAFF
CDR3nt: TGTGCCAGCAGTAGCCGGGGTGTGAACACTGAAGCTTTCTTT
v_gene: TRBV2
d_gene: .
abundance: .
j_gene: TRBJ1-1

CDR3aa: CASSSRTEAFF
CDR3nt: TGTGCCAGCAGCAGTCGAACTGAAGCTTTCTTT
v_gene: TRBV2
d_gene: .
abundance: .
j_gene: TRBJ1-1

CDR3aa: CASSLMAGVGRQQFF
CDR3nt: TGTGCCAGCAGTTTGATGGCGGGAGTTGGTCGGCAACAGTTCTTC
v_gene: TRBV6-5
d_gene: TRBD2
abundance: .
j_gene: TRBJ2-1

CDR3aa: CASTYSGTGAYEQYF
CDR3nt: TGTGCCAGCACTTATTCCGGGACAGGGGCCTACGAGCAGTACTTC
v_gene: TRBV6-5
d_gene: TRBD1
abundance: .
j_gene: TRBJ2-7

CDR3aa: CASSLGGGPTEAFF
CDR3nt: TGCGCCAGCAGCTTGGGCGGCGGGCCCACTGAAGCTTTCTTT
v_gene: TRBV5-1
d_gene: .
abundance: few
j_gene: TRBJ1-1

CDR3aa: CVRSLAAGMFEKLFF
CDR3nt: TGTGTCAGAAGCTTAGCGGCAGGGATGTTCGAAAAACTGTTTTTT
v_gene: TRBV7-5
d_gene: .
abundance: once
j_gene: TRBJ1-4

CDR3aa: CASSRGQGGGYTF
CDR3nt: TGTGCCAGCAGTCGGGGACAGGGAGGTGGCTACACCTTC
v_gene: TRBV12-3/TRBV12-4
d_gene: TRBD1
abundance: .
j_gene: TRBJ1-2

CDR3aa: CASSVRSGGYTEAFF
CDR3nt: TGTGCCAGCAGCGTCCGGTCAGGGGGCTATACTGAAGCTTTCTTT
v_gene: TRBV9
d_gene: TRBD1
abundance: .
j_gene: TRBJ1-1

CDR3aa: CASNQDSLNTEAFF
CDR3nt: TGTGCCAGCAACCAGGACAGCCTGAACACTGAAGCTTTCTTT
v_gene: TRBV6-5
d_gene: .
abundance: medium-sized
j_gene: TRBJ1-1

CDR3aa: CASSDAGTINKGQFF
CDR3nt: TGTGCCAGCAGCGATGCCGGGACAATAAACAAAGGGCAGTTCTTC
v_gene: TRBV6-4
d_gene: .
abundance: .
j_gene: TRBJ2-1

CDR3aa: CASSQQKDMSRTRF
CDR3nt: TGTGCCAGCAGCCAACAAAAGGATATGTCCAGGACACGCTTC
v_gene: TRBV3-1/TRBV3-2
d_gene: .
abundance: .
j_gene: TRBJ1-2

CDR3aa: CATRTGEENTGELFF
CDR3nt: TGTGCCACTCGGACAGGGGAAGAGAACACCGGGGAGCTGTTTTTT
v_gene: TRBV6-6
d_gene: TRBD1
abundance: once
j_gene: TRBJ2-2

CDR3aa: CAISESQGYGDGYTF
CDR3nt: TGTGCCATCAGTGAGAGTCAGGGGTACGGCGATGGCTACACCTTC
v_gene: TRBV10-3
d_gene: .
abundance: .
j_gene: TRBJ1-2

CDR3aa: CASSTAGRPWTEAFF
CDR3nt: TGTGCCAGCAGCACCGCGGGGCGGCCTTGGACTGAAGCTTTCTTT
v_gene: TRBV9
d_gene: .
abundance: .
j_gene: TRBJ1-1

CDR3aa: CASRGLAGDSYNEQFF
CDR3nt: TGTGCCAGCAGAGGACTAGCGGGGGACTCCTACAATGAGCAGTTCTTC
v_gene: TRBV2
d_gene: TRBD2
abundance: .
j_gene: TRBJ2-1

CDR3aa: CASSLTQGAYGYTF
CDR3nt: TGTGCCAGCAGTTTAACGCAGGGGGCCTATGGCTACACCTTC
v_gene: TRBV28
d_gene: TRBD1
abundance: .
j_gene: TRBJ1-2

CDR3aa: CASSYHRGPGELFF
CDR3nt: TGTGCCAGCAGCTACCACAGGGGGCCCGGGGAGCTGTTTTTT
v_gene: TRBV7-8
d_gene: TRBD1
abundance: .
j_gene: TRBJ2-2

CDR3aa: CASSVPGGHEQFF
CDR3nt: TGTGCCAGCAGCGTTCCAGGGGGCCATGAGCAGTTCTTC
v_gene: TRBV9
d_gene: TRBD1
abundance: once
j_gene: TRBJ2-1

CDR3aa: CASSLRANSPLHF
CDR3nt: TGTGCCAGCAGCTTGCGTGCGAATTCACCCCTCCACTTT
v_gene: TRBV9
d_gene: .
abundance: .
j_gene: TRBJ1-6

CDR3aa: CASSSPRTGEKNIQYF
CDR3nt: TGTGCCAGCAGCTCTCCGAGGACAGGGGAAAAAAACATTCAGTACTTC
v_gene: TRBV28
d_gene: TRBD1
abundance: .
j_gene: TRBJ2-4

CDR3aa: CASSLIGGEAFF
CDR3nt: TGTGCCAGCAGTCTTATAGGGGGCGAGGCTTTCTTT
v_gene: TRBV28
d_gene: TRBD1
abundance: few
j_gene: TRBJ1-1

CDR3aa: CASALGLAGAEFF
CDR3nt: TGTGCCAGCGCCCTGGGACTAGCGGGAGCGGAGTTCTTC
v_gene: TRBV27
d_gene: TRBD2
abundance: .
j_gene: TRBJ2-1

CDR3aa: CASSQTPNYGYTF
CDR3nt: TGTGCCAGCAGTCAGACACCTAACTATGGCTACACCTTC
v_gene: TRBV12-3/TRBV12-4
d_gene: .
abundance: .
j_gene: TRBJ1-2

CDR3aa: CASSRTGREQYF
CDR3nt: TGTGCCAGCAGCCGAACAGGTAGAGAGCAGTACTTC
v_gene: TRBV5-8
d_gene: .
abundance: .
j_gene: TRBJ2-7

CDR3aa: CASSFRGTGFNEQFF
CDR3nt: TGTGCCAGCAGCTTTCGCGGGACAGGCTTTAATGAGCAGTTCTTC
v_gene: TRBV7-8
d_gene: TRBD1
abundance: few
j_gene: TRBJ2-1

CDR3aa: CASSDSQNQPQHF
CDR3nt: TGTGCCAGCTCGGACAGCCAGAATCAGCCCCAGCATTTT
v_gene: TRBV19
d_gene: .
abundance: .
j_gene: TRBJ1-5

CDR3aa: CASSLGRDGIQYF
CDR3nt: TGTGCCAGCAGCTTGGGGCGGGACGGGATTCAGTACTTC
v_gene: TRBV5-6
d_gene: .
abundance: .
j_gene: TRBJ2-4